The clone carrying this TCR beta chain was seen at least ten times. Its antigen is not identified. The TCRbeta library was prepared with unique molecular identifiers. MiXCR, applied by TCRdb to the PCR reads, yields one record per CDR3 protein. There are hundreds of thousands of distinct CDR3 sequences in the sample; 6.5% to 10% occur only once, and approximately 6% lies in the top ten. This sample is drawn from a study of T-cell reconstitution after alpha-beta-depleted transplantation in children. General study findings and limits: For some patients, TCRbeta diversity was high at day 60 because of recipient T cells and thymic progenitors that survived. A year had passed since transplant, and T-cell counts and diversity by then came mostly from newly produced T cells. It was reported that alpha-beta T cells came from several hundred expanded graft clones (about two months after transplant).

The CDR3 contains 15 residues. Trimming removed 4 bases from V and 2 bases from J, with 14 bases in between. Germline lookup yields CDR1 SGHTA and CDR2 FQGNSA. The source was PBMCs, mostly from graft donor cells, collected 180 days after TCRalphabeta/CD19-depleted stem cell transplant. The sequence was collected from a male patient younger than 18 who had a stem cell transplant for acute lymphoblastic leukemia, so the T cells may come from the graft donor. The J gene is TRBJ1-1, the V gene TRBV7-2; D ambiguous. The CDR3 region is CASSSTLTVNTEAFF. The CDR3 nucleotides read TGTGCCAGCAGCTCCACCCTTACAGTTAACACTGAAGCTTTCTTT.